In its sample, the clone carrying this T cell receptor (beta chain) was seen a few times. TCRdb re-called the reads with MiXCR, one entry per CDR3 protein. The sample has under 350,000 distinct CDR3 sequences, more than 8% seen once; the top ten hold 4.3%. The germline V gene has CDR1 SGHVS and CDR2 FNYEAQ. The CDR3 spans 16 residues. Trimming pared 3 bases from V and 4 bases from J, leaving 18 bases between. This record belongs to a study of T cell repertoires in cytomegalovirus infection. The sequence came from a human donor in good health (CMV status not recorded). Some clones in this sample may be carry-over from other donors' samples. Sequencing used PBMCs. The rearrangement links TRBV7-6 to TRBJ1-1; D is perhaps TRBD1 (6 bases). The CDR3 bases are TGTGCCAGCAGCTTCCTCTTAGGGGGGAGGATCACTGAAGCTTTCTTT. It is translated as CASSFLLGGRITEAFF.